The 2 T cell receptor beta chains listed next were all sequenced from one sample in a study of blood T cell repertoires in COVID-19. The method was immunoSEQ multiplex PCR; TCRdb's version includes in-frame clones alone and lacks a portion of them. The sample records over 250,000 clones, around four fifths being singletons. Specimen: peripheral blood. The origin of the receptors is a woman in her fifties or sixties who had recovered from COVID-19.

V and J are TRBV5-1 and TRBJ2-7; 11 positions agree with TRBD1. In germline, CDR1 is SGHRS, CDR2 YFSETQ. The J segment lost 3 bases and the V segment lost 2 bases, leaving 4 bases of the junction unmatched. The CDR3 has 15 amino acids. CDR3 amino acids: CASSLRGTGGYEQYF. DNA for the CDR3: TGCGCCAGCAGCTTACGGGGGACAGGGGGCTACGAGCAGTACTTC.

This clone has only one observation. The chain uses TRBV28 and TRBJ1-2; 8 bases fit TRBD1. V lost 5 bases and J lost 4; bases outside the gene matches: 18. This CDR3 has 18 amino acids. CDR1 MDHEN and CDR2 SYDVKM come from the germline V gene. The CDR3 DNA sequence: TGTGCCAGCAGTCTGGAGTTTGTGACAGGGGCTAAAAGCTATGGCTACACCTTC. Translation: CASSLEFVTGAKSYGYTF.